This T cell receptor (beta chain) was found in a study of identical twins. TCRdb recomputed calls from the 5' RACE reads with MiXCR, one row per CDR3 protein. The data contain 300,000 to 400,000 distinct CDR3 sequences, more than 9% of them seen just once; the ten biggest clones take up approximately 7.5%. The CDR3 has 15 amino acids. Trimming cost V 3 bases and J 5 bases; bases outside gene matches: 6. The germline CDR1 and CDR2 sequences are LNHDA and SQIVND (reference sequence). Turning to this clonotype: Antigen specificity is unknown.

Whole-study results and caveats: Less excess twin sharing appeared in beta out-of-frame sequences. Part of the zero-insertion signal could reflect confounding by invariant MAIT and iNKT cells.

The sample was also linked to a second study, of yellow fever vaccine responses in identical twins.

The genes are TRBV19 and TRBJ2-5; 10 bases agree with TRBD1. The TCR comes from a woman under 30 in good health. Sequencing was carried out using CD8+ T cells sorted from blood. The CDR3 nucleotides are TGTGCCAGTAGTATTTGGGACAGGGGAACGGAGACCCAGTACTTC. Encoded protein: CASSIWDRGTETQYF.